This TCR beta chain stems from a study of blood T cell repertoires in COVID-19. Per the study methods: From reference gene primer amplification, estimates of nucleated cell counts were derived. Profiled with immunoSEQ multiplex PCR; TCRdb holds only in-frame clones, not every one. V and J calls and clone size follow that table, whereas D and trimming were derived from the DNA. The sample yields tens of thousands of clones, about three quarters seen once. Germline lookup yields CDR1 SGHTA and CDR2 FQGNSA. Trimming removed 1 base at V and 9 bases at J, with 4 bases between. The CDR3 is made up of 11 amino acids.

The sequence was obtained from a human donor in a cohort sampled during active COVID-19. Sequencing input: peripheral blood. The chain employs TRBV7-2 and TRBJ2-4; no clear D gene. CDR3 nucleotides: TGTGCCAGCAGCTTAGACGGCATTCAGTACTTC. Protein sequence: CASSLDGIQYF.